This section outlines one TCR beta chain sequence together with its context. Its matching antigen is unknown. These data belong to a study of molecular identifiers for immune sequencing clone quantification. Sorted naive CD8 T cells, 20,000 to 1,000,000, were sequenced from 10%, 30% or 50% RNA. The study, taken as a whole, reports: Highly expanded clone sizes could be underestimated by identical TCR molecules that share a barcode.

Germline V gives CDR1 SGHNT, CDR2 YYREEE (reference sequence). The CDR3 totals 12 residues. Trimming removed 0 bases from V and 3 bases from J, with 4 bases in between. TCR libraries were built in bulk with a published protocol and specific TCR primers. MiXCR, applied by TCRdb to the PCR reads, yields one record per CDR3 protein. The table shows 65,000 or so distinct CDR3 sequences, with 18% occurring only once. Sequenced: naive CD8+ T cells from blood, with Jurkat cell RNA spiked in. Subset described: FACS-sorted CD8+CD4-CCR7+CD45RA+ naive T cells. This rearrangement joins TRBV5-4 to TRBJ2-7; D is unclear. This clonotype was sampled from a human donor in good health. Some libraries in this study had Jurkat cell RNA spiked in. Here the CDR3 DNA reads TGTGCCAGCAGCTTGGACCACTACGAGCAGTACTTC. Translation: CASSLDHYEQYF.